This paragraph covers one T cell receptor (beta chain) sequence. Its target is not known. Regarding treatment: 15 to 20 received Ad26.COV2.S at low or high dose, single or two shots; 5 received placebo; per-sample allocation not given. Samples were taken on day 63 after the first vaccine or placebo injection. The vaccine antigen was prefusion-stabilized Wuhan SARS-CoV-2 spike. Generated by immunoSEQ multiplex PCR, the TCRdb table keeps only in-frame clones and is missing some. Among about 220,000 clones, roughly 90% were seen once, and the ten largest hold roughly 10%. This sample stems from a study of Ad26.COV2.S vaccination and SARS-CoV-2 variants. Overall study context: Intramuscular Ad26.COV2.S doses were given once or twice, 56 days apart. Study-wide results and limits: Total T cell responses, in the TCR breadth and depth analyses, may have been underestimated.

Sequences were derived from peripheral blood, sampled in a trial of Ad26.COV2.S vaccine versus placebo. This TCR came from a person between 18 and 65 years old who received the Ad26.COV2.S COVID-19 vaccine or a placebo.

The CDR3 bases are TGTGCCAGCAGCCAAGATCGGAGCAGGGGATACTACGAGCAGTACTTC. Its protein product is CASSQDRSRGYYEQYF. The chain is built from TRBV3-1 (or the pseudogene TRBV3-2) and TRBJ2-7; weak D call: TRBD1 (6 bases). The V and J ends lost 0 bases and 3 bases respectively, with 15 bases between them. Germline assignment: CDR1 LGHDT and CDR2 YNNKEL (reference sequence). The CDR3 loop spans 16 amino acids.